What follows are 20 T cell receptor beta chains derived from one specimen sequenced in a study of cytomegalovirus exposure and HLA in healthy donors. The PCR contained 60 Vbeta and 13 Jbeta primers. Generated by immunoSEQ multiplex PCR, the TCRdb table keeps only in-frame clones and is missing some. The sample lists about 100,000 clones; roughly 80% were seen once. Sequencing used PBMCs. These receptors all stem from a man in his forties or fifties in good health and CMV-seropositive.

J is TRBJ1-4 and V is TRBV5-6; a possible D gene is TRBD1 (6 bases). Trimming took off 1 base at V and 4 bases at J, with 11 bases between the two ends. The V gene's germline CDR1 is SGHDT and CDR2 YYEEEE. This CDR3 comprises 15 residues. In DNA, the CDR3 is TGTGCCAGCAGCTTGAGGCCCAGGGGTAATGAAAAACTGTTTTTT. The encoded protein is CASSLRPRGNEKLFF.

A few counts support this clone. The genes are TRBV18 and TRBJ2-7; 8 bases agree with TRBD2. The germline V gene encodes CDR1 KGHSH and CDR2 LQKENI. Trimming at V came to 6 bases and at J to 5 bases, leaving 9 bases not matched to a gene. CDR3 length equals 14 residues. CDR3 protein: CASSAQRENHEQYF. CDR3 coding DNA: TGTGCCAGCTCCGCTCAGCGGGAGAACCACGAGCAGTACTTC.

The gene calls are TRBV18 and TRBJ2-7; possibly TRBD2 for D (5 bases). The CDR3 covers 13 residues. Trimming stripped 4 bases from V and 6 bases from J, with 13 bases between. Looked up from germline, CDR1 is KGHSH and CDR2 is LQKENI. The CDR3, as DNA: TGTGCCAGCTCACGGGATCGCGGGTCCGAGCAGTACTTC. Translating it yields CASSRDRGSEQYF.

The CDR3 DNA reads TGTGCCAGCAGCCAAGATGTCAGGCCCTATTGGGACAATGAGCAGTTCTTC. As protein: CASSQDVRPYWDNEQFF. The V gene is TRBV14, the J gene TRBJ2-1; D is unresolved. The germline V gene encodes CDR1 SGHDN and CDR2 FVKESK. Trimming left V 0 bases short and J 5 bases short, with 17 bases between. The CDR3 has 17 amino acids.

This clone was observed a handful of times. V usage is TRBV27 and J usage is TRBJ1-4; unclear D gene. CDR1 MNHEY and CDR2 SMNVEV come from the germline V gene (reference sequence). The length of the CDR3 is 14 residues. The V and J ends lost 7 bases and 4 bases respectively, with 13 bases between them. CDR3 sequence (DNA): TGTGCCAGCACCAACCTGGGCCTTAATGAAAAACTGTTTTTT. Translated: CASTNLGLNEKLFF.

This sequence joins TRBV6-6 and TRBJ1-2; the D gene is possibly TRBD1 (5 bases). Germline CDR1 is MNHNY and CDR2 is SVGAGI (reference sequence). This CDR3 contains 13 residues. V was shortened by 6 bases and J by 6 bases, with 14 bases between the two germline ends. DNA for the CDR3: TGTGCCAGCAGCCCCTTGGGGGGGGATGGCTACACCTTC. It codes for CASSPLGGDGYTF.

The genes are TRBV27 and TRBJ1-5; D not certain. This CDR3 spans 14 amino acids. Germline V gene lookup returns CDR1 MNHEY and CDR2 SMNVEV (reference sequence). The V gene lost 3 bases and the J gene lost 7 bases, with 13 bases spanning the gap. DNA of the CDR3: TGTGCCAGCAGTTTTAATCGCGGCGGGCAGCCCCAGCATTTT. This gives the protein CASSFNRGGQPQHF.

V is TRBV5-1 and J is TRBJ1-1; D uncertain. Germline assignment: CDR1 SGHRS and CDR2 YFSETQ. V lost 2 bases and J 3 bases, leaving 11 bases between the germline ends. The length of the CDR3 is 14 residues. The CDR3 here is CASSLRGSYTEAFF. In DNA, the CDR3 is TGCGCCAGCAGCTTACGAGGCAGCTACACTGAAGCTTTCTTT.

This chain connects TRBV10-1 to TRBJ2-3, with TRBD1 matching 8 bases. V gave up 1 base and J gave up 7 bases; unmatched junction bases: 4. The CDR3 runs 14 residues. Germline CDR1 reads WNHNN; CDR2 reads SYGVQD (reference sequence). CDR3 bases: TGCGCCAGCAGTGAGTGGACAGGGTCGTATACGCAGTATTTT. This sequence encodes CASSEWTGSYTQYF.

The rearrangement uses TRBV19 and TRBJ1-5; D may be TRBD1 (5 bases). Per germline, CDR1 LNHDA and CDR2 SQIVND (reference sequence). Trimming removed 3 bases from V and 5 bases from J, with 11 bases in between. CDR3 length: 14 residues. CDR3 sequence reads: CASSMQGGDQPQHF. CDR3 coding DNA: TGTGCCAGTAGTATGCAGGGAGGTGATCAGCCCCAGCATTTT.

The chain uses TRBV10-3 and TRBJ2-5, with 10 bases identical to TRBD1. The J call may be wrong; the DNA end is better matched by TRBJ2-7. Germline V gene sequence: CDR1 ENHRY, CDR2 SYGVKD. The CDR3 has 14 residues. The DNA of the CDR3 is TGTGCCAGTACGACAGGGGGCGGGAGTTTCGAGCAGTACTTC. Its translation: CASTTGGGSFEQYF.

This clone has just a few counts. The V call is TRBV9, the J call TRBJ2-5; 8 nucleotides line up with TRBD2. This CDR3 is 14 amino acids long. The J segment lost 5 bases and the V segment lost 4 bases, leaving 7 bases of the junction unmatched. Germline V gene lookup returns CDR1 SGDLS and CDR2 YYNGEE. The CDR3 here is CASSPSGRDETQYF. CDR3 sequence (DNA): TGTGCCAGCAGCCCAAGCGGGAGAGATGAGACCCAGTACTTC. Full variable domain (missing parts from reference TRBV9 and TRBJ2-5): DSGVTQTPKHLITATGQRVTLRCSPRSGDLSVYWYQQSLDQGLQFLIQYYNGEERAKGNILERFSAQQFPDLHSELNLSSLELGDSALYFCASSPSGRDETQYFGPGTRLLVL.

The chain is built from TRBV5-4 and TRBJ2-7; unclear D gene. V lost 0 bases, J lost 6 bases, and 7 bases lay in between. The CDR3 runs to 12 residues. Germline V lookup: CDR1 SGHNT, CDR2 YYREEE (reference sequence). CDR3 sequence: CASSLDRSEQYF. CDR3 nucleotide sequence: TGTGCCAGCAGCTTGGATCGTTCCGAGCAGTACTTC.

The chain carries TRBV7-2 and TRBJ2-2, with 7 bases that match TRBD2. The ends lost 5 bases at V and 0 bases at J; junction bases unmatched: 9. The germline V gene encodes CDR1 SGHTA and CDR2 FQGNSA. This CDR3 has 17 residues. The CDR3 sequence: CASSALSSGANTGELFF. The CDR3 nucleotides are TGTGCCAGCAGCGCCCTTTCAAGCGGGGCGAACACCGGGGAGCTGTTTTTT.

This chain links TRBV7-2 with TRBJ1-2, with D tentatively TRBD1 (6 bases). There are 15 residues in the CDR3. Germline lookup yields CDR1 SGHTA and CDR2 FQGNSA. Trimming shortened V by 1 base and J by 7 bases, and 16 bases separated the two germline ends. This CDR3 reads CASSLEHRVGSGYTF. CDR3 DNA sequence: TGTGCCAGCAGCTTAGAACACAGGGTGGGTTCTGGCTACACCTTC. Complete variable domain (other parts from reference TRBV7-2 and TRBJ1-2): GAGVSQSPSNKVTEKGKDVELRCDPISGHTALYWYRQSLGQGLEFLIYFQGNSAPDKSGLPSDRFSAERTGGSVSTLTIQRTQQEDSAVYLCASSLEHRVGSGYTFGSGTRLTVV.

This clone was found once. This CDR3 is CASSVSGNNGELFF. CDR3 nucleotide sequence: TGTGCCAGTAGTGTTAGCGGGAATAACGGGGAGCTGTTTTTT. The V gene is TRBV19, the J gene TRBJ2-2, with 8 bases aligning to TRBD2. The CDR3 length is 14 residues. The germline gives CDR1 LNHDA, CDR2 SQIVND (reference sequence). With V trimmed by 5 bases and J by 7 bases, 6 bases remained unmatched.

This clone was seen only a few times. The gene calls are TRBV7-8 and TRBJ2-7, with D possibly TRBD1 on 6 matching bases. The CDR3 covers 13 residues. The V gene's germline CDR1 is SGHVS and CDR2 FQNEAQ. With 6 bases removed from V and 2 bases from J, the gap between germline ends came to 11 bases. The CDR3 reads CASRQGQAYEQYF. For the CDR3, the DNA is TGTGCCAGCAGGCAGGGGCAGGCCTACGAGCAGTACTTC.

This clone was found once. This rearrangement joins TRBV14 to TRBJ2-3; D remains ambiguous. V was trimmed by 6 bases and J by 4 bases, leaving 8 bases between them. Germline V lookup: CDR1 SGHDN, CDR2 FVKESK. The CDR3 extends over 12 amino acids. The CDR3 is CASRRKSDTQYF. Written as DNA, the CDR3 is TGTGCCAGCAGGCGTAAATCAGATACGCAGTATTTT. Filled out from reference TRBV14 and TRBJ2-3, the complete variable domain reads EAGVTQFPSHSVIEKGQTVTLRCDPISGHDNLYWYRRVMGKEIKFLLHFVKESKQDESGMPNNRFLAERTGGTYSTLKVQPAELEDSGVYFCASRRKSDTQYFGPGTRLTVL.

The V gene is TRBV9, the J gene TRBJ1-3, with D tentatively TRBD1 (6 bases). Trimming removed 0 bases from V and 2 bases from J, with 9 bases in between. The germline gives CDR1 SGDLS, CDR2 YYNGEE. The CDR3 runs to 15 residues. The CDR3 loop is CASSVAGGPGNTIYF. The CDR3 nucleotides are TGTGCCAGCAGCGTAGCCGGGGGGCCTGGAAACACCATATATTTT.

V gene TRBV27 combines with J gene TRBJ2-2; D is undetermined. The germline V gene has CDR1 MNHEY and CDR2 SMNVEV (reference sequence). The CDR3 is 14 amino acids. Trimming removed 1 base from V and 4 bases from J, with 7 bases in between. CDR3 coding DNA: TGTGCCAGCAGTTTATTGGAGACCACCGGGGAGCTGTTTTTT. Amino acid sequence: CASSLLETTGELFF.